These 22 T cell receptor beta chains originate from one sample sequenced in a study of blood T cell repertoires in COVID-19. Libraries were prepared by immunoSEQ multiplex PCR; TCRdb keeps only in-frame clonotypes and omits some of them. Of 30,000 to 40,000 clones in the sample, approximately 86% were seen once. Source material: peripheral blood. The receptors shown here come from a woman between 70 and 85 years old with active COVID-19.

The rearrangement links TRBV28 to TRBJ1-2; tentatively, D is TRBD1 (5 bases). Trimming stripped 7 bases from V and 1 base from J, with 13 bases between. The CDR3 is 14 amino acids. Germline V gene lookup returns CDR1 MDHEN and CDR2 SYDVKM. CDR3 coding DNA: TGTGCCAGCATTATGGGGGGTTTTAACTATGGCTACACCTTC. Its protein product is CASIMGGFNYGYTF.

The gene calls are TRBV27 and TRBJ2-2, with D possibly matching TRBD1 (5 bases). Germline lookup yields CDR1 MNHEY and CDR2 SMNVEV (reference sequence). The CDR3 spans 15 residues. Trimming shortened V by 0 bases and J by 1 base, and 6 bases separated the two germline ends. CDR3 amino acids: CASSLSGRNTGELFF. The CDR3 DNA follows: TGTGCCAGCAGTTTATCGGGGCGGAACACCGGGGAGCTGTTTTTT.

The V and J genes are TRBV5-1 and TRBJ1-5; 9 bases are shared with TRBD1. Germline trimming cut 1 base from V and 4 bases from J; bases unmatched to any gene: 3. CDR3 size: 15 residues. Germline-derived CDR1 and CDR2 are SGHRS and YFSETQ. For the CDR3, the DNA is TGCGCCAGCAGCTTGACCGGGACAGGGAATCAGCCCCAGCATTTT. Its protein is CASSLTGTGNQPQHF.

The V and J genes are TRBV7-8 and TRBJ2-5; 14 nucleotides match TRBD2. The CDR3 consists of 17 residues. V dropped 4 bases and J dropped 4; count of bases not matched to a gene: 8. Germline-derived CDR1 and CDR2 are SGHVS and FQNEAQ. The CDR3 sequence: CASSSLSGTSGGETQYF. CDR3 coding DNA: TGTGCCAGCAGCTCCCTCTCCGGGACTAGCGGGGGAGAGACCCAGTACTTC. The full variable domain, with the rest looked up from reference TRBV7-8 and TRBJ2-5, is GAGVSQSPRYKVAKRGQDVALRCDPISGHVSLFWYQQALGQGPEFLTYFQNEAQLDKSGLPSDRFFAERPEGSVSTLKIQRTQQEDSAVYLCASSSLSGTSGGETQYFGPGTRLLVL.

The chain recombines TRBV5-1 with TRBJ1-2; D gene ambiguous. The CDR3 spans 13 residues. V lost 0 bases to trimming and J lost 3 bases, with 6 bases between them. Germline lookup yields CDR1 SGHRS and CDR2 YFSETQ. The CDR3 DNA reads TGCGCCAGCAGCTTGGACGGAGACTATGGCTACACCTTC. This translates into CASSLDGDYGYTF.

The chain has TRBV10-3 and TRBJ2-2; TRBD2 matches 16 bases. The CDR3 runs 16 residues. CDR1 ENHRY and CDR2 SYGVKD come from the germline V gene. Trimming cost V 6 bases and J 3 bases; bases outside gene matches: 1. The CDR3 sequence is CAISGTSGGDTGELFF. The CDR3 coding sequence is TGTGCCATCAGCGGGACTAGCGGGGGGGACACCGGGGAGCTGTTTTTT.

The V and J genes are TRBV30 and TRBJ1-1, with 7 bases identical to TRBD1. Germline V lookup: CDR1 GTSNPN, CDR2 SVGIG (reference sequence). The CDR3 has 15 amino acids. V gave up 6 bases and J gave up 4 bases; unmatched junction bases: 14. For the CDR3, the DNA is TGTGCCTGCGGTGACAGGGTAGAGAGGAGCACTGAAGCTTTCTTT. Its translation is CACGDRVERSTEAFF.

V and J are TRBV6-6 and TRBJ1-2; 9 positions match TRBD1. Germline loops: CDR1 MNHNY, CDR2 SVGAGI (reference sequence). The trim removed 2 bases at V and 8 bases at J, leaving 6 bases unmatched. The CDR3 spans 14 residues. The CDR3 DNA reads as TGTGCCAGCAGTTACGGGACAGGGACTCTGGGCTACACCTTC. Its protein is CASSYGTGTLGYTF.

The chain couples TRBV2 to TRBJ2-5; 8 bases map to TRBD2. CDR1 is SNHLY and CDR2 is FYNNEI in the germline V gene. Germline trimming cut 8 bases from V and 4 bases from J; bases unmatched to any gene: 15. This CDR3 has 16 residues. The CDR3 DNA is TGTGCCAGCCGCGAGGGAACGGGGGGGCCGCTAGAGACCCAGTACTTC. Translated: CASREGTGGPLETQYF.

This clone was counted once. The chain links TRBV28 to TRBJ1-1; tentative D call: TRBD1 (6 bases). The V gene lost 5 bases and the J gene lost 5 bases, with 18 bases spanning the gap. From germline, CDR1 is MDHEN and CDR2 SYDVKM. The CDR3 contains 15 residues. The CDR3 here is CASSVGQGRWTEAFF. CDR3 in DNA: TGTGCCAGCAGTGTCGGGCAGGGGCGCTGGACTGAAGCTTTCTTT.

V is TRBV5-1 and J is TRBJ2-2; TRBD2 agrees at 14 bases. This CDR3 contains 20 residues. From germline, CDR1 is SGHRS and CDR2 YFSETQ. V was clipped by 1 base and J by 5 bases; unmatched bases: 13. DNA for the CDR3: TGCGCCAGCAGCTTGCAGCCGGGACTAGCGGGGGCCCGGGGGACCGGGGAGCTGTTTTTT. Protein product: CASSLQPGLAGARGTGELFF.

The rearrangement uses TRBV5-1 and TRBJ2-4, with D tentatively TRBD1 (6 bases). Deletions cut 4 bases from V and 3 bases from J, with 17 bases between. CDR3 length: 16 residues. Germline V gives CDR1 SGHRS, CDR2 YFSETQ. The CDR3 is CASSGDTGSSKNIQYF. The CDR3 DNA reads as TGCGCCAGCAGCGGGGATACAGGGTCGAGCAAAAACATTCAGTACTTC. The full variable domain, rest sourced from reference TRBV5-1 and TRBJ2-4, is KAGVTQTPRYLIKTRGQQVTLSCSPISGHRSVSWYQQTPGQGLQFLFEYFSETQRNKGNFPGRFSGRQFSNSRSEMNVSTLELGDSALYLCASSGDTGSSKNIQYFGAGTRLSVL.

V is TRBV7-9 and J is TRBJ2-2; 8 bases match TRBD2. The CDR3 has 18 amino acids. The germline V gene encodes CDR1 SEHNR and CDR2 FQNEAQ (reference sequence). The J segment lost 2 bases and the V segment lost 3 bases, leaving 11 bases of the junction unmatched. This CDR3 is CASSFGTRGPINTGELFF. The CDR3 coding sequence is TGTGCCAGCAGCTTTGGGACTAGAGGCCCCATAAACACCGGGGAGCTGTTTTTT.

The CDR3 is CASSLTLGLAANNEQFF. In DNA form, the CDR3 reads TGCGCCAGCAGCTTGACCCTTGGACTAGCCGCTAACAATGAGCAGTTCTTC. The chain employs TRBV5-1 and TRBJ2-1; TRBD2 matches 8 bases. Germline V gene lookup returns CDR1 SGHRS and CDR2 YFSETQ. This CDR3 is built from 17 residues. The V gene end was trimmed by 1 base and the J gene end by 5 bases; junction bases not matched to a gene: 11.

V and J are TRBV7-9 and TRBJ2-2, with 8 bases fitting TRBD2. The CDR3 runs to 15 residues. Germline assignment: CDR1 SEHNR and CDR2 FQNEAQ (reference sequence). Trimming took 3 bases from V and 0 from J; bases not matched to a gene: 0. The CDR3 bases are TGTGCCAGCAGCTTCGGGGGGGCGAACACCGGGGAGCTGTTTTTT. Its translation: CASSFGGANTGELFF.

The chain uses TRBV6-2 or TRBV6-3 and TRBJ2-4, with 8 bases matching TRBD1. J was trimmed by 7 bases and V by 2 bases; bases with no gene match: 1. Looked up from germline, CDR1 is MNHEY and CDR2 is SVGEGT. There are 13 residues in the CDR3. CDR3 coding DNA: TGTGCCAGCAGTTACGCAGGGGGCAACATTCAGTACTTC. It specifies CASSYAGGNIQYF.

The rearrangement uses TRBV21-1 and TRBJ2-7; no check of the table's D call, TRBD2, against the DNA was made. TRBV21-1 is noted as a pseudogene. CDR3 length equals 16 residues. CDR3 region: CASSFTRLAGGEEQYF. The CDR3 DNA follows: TGTGCCAGCAGTTTCACAAGACTAGCGGGGGGGGAAGAGCAGTACTTC.

The V and J genes are TRBV27 and TRBJ1-2; tentatively, D is TRBD1 (5 bases). The CDR3 has 13 amino acids. Trimming shortened V by 8 bases and J by 2 bases, and 12 bases separated the two germline ends. The germline CDR1 and CDR2 sequences are MNHEY and SMNVEV (reference sequence). CDR3 region: CASGPRGNYGYTF. The CDR3 nucleotides are TGTGCCAGCGGCCCTCGGGGGAACTATGGCTACACCTTC.

The chain couples TRBV6-5 to TRBJ2-1, with 12 nucleotides matching TRBD2. CDR3 length: 15 amino acids. CDR1 is MNHEY and CDR2 is SVGAGI in the germline V gene. J gave up 16 bases and V 5 bases, and 15 bases lay outside the gene matches. CDR3: CASSRLAGAHSPSFF. The DNA of the CDR3 is TGTGCCAGCAGTAGACTAGCGGGGGCCCACTCTCCTAGTTTCTTC.

The chain joins TRBV5-1 to TRBJ2-5, with TRBD2 matching over 13 bases. Germline CDR1 is SGHRS and CDR2 is YFSETQ. V was pared by 5 bases and J by 1 base, with 11 bases of the junction left unmatched. The CDR3 has 18 residues. The CDR3 DNA sequence: TGCGCCAGCAGTCCCGGGGGGACTAGCGGGGCCTTCCAAGAGACCCAGTACTTC. Translated: CASSPGGTSGAFQETQYF.

The chain links TRBV11-2 to TRBJ2-5; D is unclear. This CDR3 is 13 amino acids long. Germline V gene sequence: CDR1 SGHAT, CDR2 FQNNGV. V was shortened by 3 bases and J by 2 bases, with 7 bases between the two germline ends. CDR3 sequence (DNA): TGTGCCAGCAGCTTTAGTGTTCAAGAGACCCAGTACTTC. Amino acid sequence: CASSFSVQETQYF. Combining the CDR3 with reference TRBV11-2 and TRBJ2-5 gives the whole variable domain EAGVAQSPRYKIIEKRQSVAFWCNPISGHATLYWYQQILGQGPKLLIQFQNNGVVDDSQLPKDRFSAERLKGVDSTLKIQPAKLEDSAVYLCASSFSVQETQYFGPGTRLLVL.

The sample holds one count of this clone. The chain employs TRBV11-2 and TRBJ2-1, with D perhaps TRBD2 (6 bases). Trimming cost V 5 bases and J 5 bases, with 19 bases left between them. From germline, CDR1 is SGHAT and CDR2 FQNNGV. The CDR3 loop spans 16 amino acids. The CDR3, as DNA: TGTGCCAGCAGCCGCGGGGTTGGGGGGTTGGACAATGAGCAGTTCTTC. This encodes CASSRGVGGLDNEQFF.